The 19 T cell receptor beta chains below all came from one sample that was sequenced in a study of cytomegalovirus exposure and HLA in healthy donors. PCR employed 60 Vbeta and 13 Jbeta primers. The assay was immunoSEQ multiplex PCR, and TCRdb's table has in-frame clones only and misses some. Among around 150,000 clones listed, 80% to 85% were seen once. The sequenced sample was PBMCs. These receptors were collected from a woman aged 45-60 years in good health and CMV-seropositive.

The chain is built from TRBV6-5 and TRBJ2-7; tentative D call: TRBD1 (6 bases). Germline V lookup: CDR1 MNHEY, CDR2 SVGAGI. V shed 0 bases and J shed 4 bases, with 10 bases lying between them. The CDR3 is 14 amino acids. The CDR3 sequence: CASSYSGGTYEQYF. The CDR3 region has the DNA TGTGCCAGCAGTTACTCAGGGGGTACGTACGAGCAGTACTTC.

The chain has TRBV7-2 and TRBJ2-3; weak D call: TRBD1 (6 bases). This CDR3 has 14 amino acids. V shed 4 bases and J shed 4 bases, with 12 bases lying between them. CDR1 and CDR2 (germline): SGHTA, FQGNSA. The CDR3 sequence: CASSSQGLADTQYF. CDR3 nucleotides: TGTGCCAGCAGCTCACAGGGTTTGGCAGATACGCAGTATTTT. Full variable domain (missing parts from reference TRBV7-2 and TRBJ2-3): GAGVSQSPSNKVTEKGKDVELRCDPISGHTALYWYRQSLGQGLEFLIYFQGNSAPDKSGLPSDRFSAERTGGSVSTLTIQRTQQEDSAVYLCASSSQGLADTQYFGPGTRLTVL.

This chain joins TRBV4-2 and TRBJ2-7; TRBD2 aligns across 12 bases. Losses at the gene ends were 1 base for V and 4 bases for J; bases not matched to a gene: 5. The V gene's germline CDR1 is LGHNA and CDR2 YNFKEQ. This CDR3 has 16 amino acids. The CDR3 sequence: CASSQVTSGRNYEQYF. Written as DNA, the CDR3 is TGTGCCAGCAGCCAAGTAACTAGCGGGAGGAATTACGAGCAGTACTTC.

The CDR3 here is CASSLGGGNYGYTF. CDR3 DNA sequence: TGTGCCAGCAGCTTAGGAGGGGGCAACTATGGCTACACCTTC. The J gene is TRBJ1-2, the V gene TRBV7-9, with 7 bases lining up with TRBD1. CDR1 is SEHNR and CDR2 is FQNEAQ in the germline V gene (reference sequence). The CDR3 sequence is 14 residues long. Losses at the gene ends were 1 base for V and 2 bases for J; bases not matched to a gene: 1. Looking up the rest from reference TRBV7-9 and TRBJ1-2 gives the full variable domain: DTGVSQNPRHKITKRGQNVTFRCDPISEHNRLYWYRQTLGQGPEFLTYFQNEAQLEKSRLLSDRFSAERPKGSFSTLEIQRTEQGDSAMYLCASSLGGGNYGYTFGSGTRLTVV.

This clone has only one observation. V usage is TRBV5-6 and J usage is TRBJ1-2; D not certain. The CDR3 is 14 residues long. The germline CDR1 and CDR2 sequences are SGHDT and YYEEEE. V lost 0 bases to trimming and J lost 4 bases, with 10 bases between them. CDR3 amino acids: CASSLAGFGYGYTF. For the CDR3, the DNA is TGTGCCAGCAGCTTGGCGGGGTTCGGCTATGGCTACACCTTC.

The chain carries TRBV6-1 and TRBJ2-5; maybe TRBD2 (5 bases). V was cut by 2 bases and J by 2 bases, with 12 bases left in between. The CDR3 length is 15 residues. Germline assignment: CDR1 MNHNS and CDR2 SASEGT. CDR3 in DNA: TGTGCCAGCAGTGAAAGGACGGGAAATCAAGAGACCCAGTACTTC. Protein product: CASSERTGNQETQYF.

The rearrangement joins TRBV6-5 to TRBJ1-6; 8 bases are a match to TRBD1. The germline V gene has CDR1 MNHEY and CDR2 SVGAGI. The ends lost 7 bases at V and 8 bases at J; junction bases unmatched: 10. This CDR3 region has 15 residues. The CDR3 sequence is CASKNRQGRYSPLHF. Here the CDR3 DNA reads TGTGCCAGCAAGAATAGACAGGGGCGCTATTCACCCCTCCACTTT.

The chain recombines TRBV6-5 with TRBJ2-7; 12 positions match TRBD2. Germline V gives CDR1 MNHEY, CDR2 SVGAGI. This CDR3 is 13 amino acids long. Losses at the gene ends were 6 bases for V and 7 bases for J; bases not matched to a gene: 4. CDR3: CASRELAGGEQYF. CDR3 in DNA: TGTGCCAGCAGGGAACTAGCGGGAGGAGAGCAGTACTTC.

The chain employs TRBV7-6 and TRBJ1-5; a possible D gene is TRBD1 (6 bases). Per the germline V gene, CDR1 is SGHVS and CDR2 is FNYEAQ. The CDR3 is 16 amino acids. V shed 6 bases and J shed 4 bases, with 19 bases lying between them. The CDR3 nucleotides read TGTGCCAGCAGTCCTTATTACTCTCAGGGGAATCAGCCCCAGCATTTT. Protein: CASSPYYSQGNQPQHF.

V and J are TRBV7-9 and TRBJ1-5; D gene unclear. The CDR3 is made up of 15 amino acids. Germline V gene sequence: CDR1 SEHNR, CDR2 FQNEAQ (reference sequence). Trimming pared 2 bases from V and 5 bases from J, leaving 13 bases between. CDR3 coding DNA: TGTGCCAGCAGCTTAACTGAGGCCCCCTATCAGCCCCAGCATTTT. The encoded protein is CASSLTEAPYQPQHF. Based on the CDR3 plus reference TRBV7-9 and TRBJ1-5, the full variable domain is DTGVSQNPRHKITKRGQNVTFRCDPISEHNRLYWYRQTLGQGPEFLTYFQNEAQLEKSRLLSDRFSAERPKGSFSTLEIQRTEQGDSAMYLCASSLTEAPYQPQHFGDGTRLSIL.

This chain joins TRBV5-4 and TRBJ1-5; D not resolved. Germline CDR1 and CDR2: SGHNT and YYREEE (reference sequence). V was shortened by 0 bases and J by 4 bases, with 5 bases between the two germline ends. The CDR3 has 13 residues. DNA of the CDR3: TGTGCCAGCAGCTTGGACGGGAATCAGCCCCAGCATTTT. This codes for CASSLDGNQPQHF.

This sequence joins TRBV29-1 and TRBJ2-1; TRBD2 matches at 10 bases. Trimming took 7 bases from V and 0 from J; bases not matched to a gene: 18. Per the germline V gene, CDR1 is SQVTM and CDR2 is ANQGSEA. CDR3 length equals 19 residues. In DNA form, the CDR3 reads TGCAGCGCCTGTTCAACGGGTAGCGGGAGGACCAGCTCCTACAATGAGCAGTTCTTC. This gives the protein CSACSTGSGRTSSYNEQFF.

The chain is built from TRBV19 and TRBJ2-3, with TRBD1 matching over 7 bases. The ends lost 6 bases at V and 2 bases at J; junction bases unmatched: 8. This CDR3 comprises 15 residues. The germline gives CDR1 LNHDA, CDR2 SQIVND (reference sequence). The CDR3 DNA follows: TGTGCCAGTAGCTCCCCGGGACAGAACACAGATACGCAGTATTTT. Translated: CASSSPGQNTDTQYF.

This chain joins TRBV28 and TRBJ2-3; tentatively, D is TRBD2 (6 bases). There are 12 residues in the CDR3. From germline, CDR1 is MDHEN and CDR2 SYDVKM. Trimming took 10 bases from V and 2 from J, leaving 10 bases between them. The CDR3 loop is CATRDSTDTQYF. For the CDR3, the DNA is TGTGCCACCAGGGACTCCACAGATACGCAGTATTTT.

The gene calls are TRBV5-6 and TRBJ2-3; D possibly corresponds to TRBD1 (6 bases). CDR1 is SGHDT, CDR2 YYEEEE, per germline. This CDR3 has 16 residues. Trimming left V 2 bases short and J 2 bases short, with 15 bases between. CDR3 bases: TGTGCCAGCAGCTTTAGGACAGATCCCATCACAGATACGCAGTATTTT. This sequence encodes CASSFRTDPITDTQYF.

V and J are TRBV7-9 and TRBJ2-3; possibly TRBD2 for D (6 bases). This CDR3 is 15 amino acids long. V was shortened by 8 bases and J by 0 bases, with 15 bases between the two germline ends. Germline CDR1 SEHNR, CDR2 FQNEAQ (reference sequence). CDR3 DNA: TGTGCCAGCTACGGGTATGGGGGGAGCACAGATACGCAGTATTTT. This codes for CASYGYGGSTDTQYF. The full variable domain, rest sourced from reference TRBV7-9 and TRBJ2-3, is DTGVSQNPRHKITKRGQNVTFRCDPISEHNRLYWYRQTLGQGPEFLTYFQNEAQLEKSRLLSDRFSAERPKGSFSTLEIQRTEQGDSAMYLCASYGYGGSTDTQYFGPGTRLTVL.

In this sample, this clone turned up once. This sequence joins TRBV7-3 and TRBJ2-5, with 7 bases fitting TRBD2. Germline V lookup: CDR1 SGHTA, CDR2 FQGTGA. V lost 5 bases to trimming and J lost 4 bases; unmatched junction nucleotides: 7. This CDR3 spans 14 amino acids. The CDR3 region is CASSPDGLGETQYF. The CDR3 nucleotides are TGTGCCAGCAGCCCGGACGGACTAGGAGAGACCCAGTACTTC.

J is TRBJ2-1 and V is TRBV30; 9 bases map to TRBD2. The germline V gene encodes CDR1 GTSNPN and CDR2 SVGIG (reference sequence). This CDR3 spans 16 amino acids. V trimming: 1 base; J trimming: 6 bases; junction bases outside the gene matches: 10. This CDR3 reads CAWSAPLAGVSNEQFF. CDR3 nucleotide sequence: TGTGCCTGGAGTGCGCCCTTAGCGGGAGTGTCCAATGAGCAGTTCTTC.

The chain has TRBV10-3 and TRBJ2-1; tentatively, D is TRBD2 (5 bases). Germline-derived CDR1 and CDR2 are ENHRY and SYGVKD. Deletions cut 8 bases from V and 0 bases from J, with 8 bases between. The CDR3 covers 13 residues. The CDR3 spells CAIRGYSYNEQFF. CDR3 nucleotides: TGTGCCATCCGGGGATACTCCTACAATGAGCAGTTCTTC.